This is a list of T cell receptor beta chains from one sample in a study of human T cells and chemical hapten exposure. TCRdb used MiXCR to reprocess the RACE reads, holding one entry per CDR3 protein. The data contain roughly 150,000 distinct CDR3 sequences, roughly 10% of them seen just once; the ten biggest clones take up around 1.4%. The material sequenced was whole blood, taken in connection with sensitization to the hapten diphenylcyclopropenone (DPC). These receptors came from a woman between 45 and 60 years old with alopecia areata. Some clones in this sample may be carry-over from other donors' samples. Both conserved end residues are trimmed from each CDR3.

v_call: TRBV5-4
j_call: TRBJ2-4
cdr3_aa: TSNPRDLRIQY

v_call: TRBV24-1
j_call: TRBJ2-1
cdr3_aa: ATSGPIAGGPGEQF

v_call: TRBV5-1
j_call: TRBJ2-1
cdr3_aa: ASSLAVAETFEQF

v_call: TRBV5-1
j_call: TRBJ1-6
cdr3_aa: ASSLQGGSYNSPLH

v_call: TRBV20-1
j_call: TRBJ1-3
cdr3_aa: SVFAGGAGNTIY

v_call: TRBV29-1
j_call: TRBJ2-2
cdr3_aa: SVRAGAGTGELF

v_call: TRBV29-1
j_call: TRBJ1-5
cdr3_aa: SVRVRSNQPQH

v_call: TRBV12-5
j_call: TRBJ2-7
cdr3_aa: ARIPLGGEQY

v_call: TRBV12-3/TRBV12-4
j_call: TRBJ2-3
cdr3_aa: ASSYPGLNTQY

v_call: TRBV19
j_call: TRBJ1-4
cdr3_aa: ASRQQGAMGLNEKLF

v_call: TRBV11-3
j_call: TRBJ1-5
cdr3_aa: ASSLDARGGPQH

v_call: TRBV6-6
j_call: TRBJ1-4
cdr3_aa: ASSYPRPLRLDGSTNEKLF

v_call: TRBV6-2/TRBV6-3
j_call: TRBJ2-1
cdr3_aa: ASTYGGLARNEQF

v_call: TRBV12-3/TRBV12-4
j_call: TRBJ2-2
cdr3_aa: ASSLGGQGFTGELF

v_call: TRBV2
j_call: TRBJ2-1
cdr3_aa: ASAPGQSYNEQF

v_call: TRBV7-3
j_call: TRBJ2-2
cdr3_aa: ASSLKGTASNTGELF

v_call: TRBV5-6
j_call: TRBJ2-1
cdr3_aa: ASSPQLVRDEQF

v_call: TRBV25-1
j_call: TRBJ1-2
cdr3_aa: ASSEYKGDLYGYT

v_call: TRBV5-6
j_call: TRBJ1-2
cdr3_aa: ASSFQQGADGYT

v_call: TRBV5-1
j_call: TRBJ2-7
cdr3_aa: ASSGTSRIEQY

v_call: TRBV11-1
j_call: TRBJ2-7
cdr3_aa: ASSLASGYSYEQY

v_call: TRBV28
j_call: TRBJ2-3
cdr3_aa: ASSLVTRSTDTQY

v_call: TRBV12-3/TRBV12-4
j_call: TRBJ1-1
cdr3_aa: ASSSDGTGNTEAF

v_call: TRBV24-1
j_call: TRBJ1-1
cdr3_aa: ATSGGAGETEAF

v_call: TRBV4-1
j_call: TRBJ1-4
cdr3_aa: ASSQAHRDLPATNEKLF

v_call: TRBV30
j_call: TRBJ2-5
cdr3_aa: AWSSAGRYQETQY

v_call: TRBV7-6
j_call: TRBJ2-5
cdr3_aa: ASSLGAGAPETQY

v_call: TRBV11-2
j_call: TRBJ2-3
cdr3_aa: ASSIPVRDTQY

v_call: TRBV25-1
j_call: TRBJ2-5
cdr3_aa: ASSRLETQY

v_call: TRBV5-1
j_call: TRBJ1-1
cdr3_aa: ASSLAGGQGAANTEAF

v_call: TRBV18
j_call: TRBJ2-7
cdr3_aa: ASSPSRDSYEQY

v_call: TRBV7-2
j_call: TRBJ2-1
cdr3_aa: ASSPNRVPYNEQF

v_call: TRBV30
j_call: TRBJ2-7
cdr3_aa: AWGGSSYEQY

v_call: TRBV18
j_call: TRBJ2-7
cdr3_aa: ASSPGQGDYEQY

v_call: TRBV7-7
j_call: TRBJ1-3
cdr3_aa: ASSAGHPGDTIY

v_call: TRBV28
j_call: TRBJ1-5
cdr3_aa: ASSTDRGHGGNQPQH

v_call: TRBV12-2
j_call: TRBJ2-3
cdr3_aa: ASRLARAGSTDTQY

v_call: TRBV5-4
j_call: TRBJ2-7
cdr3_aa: ASSLGGVVEQY

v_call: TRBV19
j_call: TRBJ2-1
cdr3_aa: ASSVGPSPNEQF

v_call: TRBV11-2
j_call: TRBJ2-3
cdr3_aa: ASSLDVRDTQY